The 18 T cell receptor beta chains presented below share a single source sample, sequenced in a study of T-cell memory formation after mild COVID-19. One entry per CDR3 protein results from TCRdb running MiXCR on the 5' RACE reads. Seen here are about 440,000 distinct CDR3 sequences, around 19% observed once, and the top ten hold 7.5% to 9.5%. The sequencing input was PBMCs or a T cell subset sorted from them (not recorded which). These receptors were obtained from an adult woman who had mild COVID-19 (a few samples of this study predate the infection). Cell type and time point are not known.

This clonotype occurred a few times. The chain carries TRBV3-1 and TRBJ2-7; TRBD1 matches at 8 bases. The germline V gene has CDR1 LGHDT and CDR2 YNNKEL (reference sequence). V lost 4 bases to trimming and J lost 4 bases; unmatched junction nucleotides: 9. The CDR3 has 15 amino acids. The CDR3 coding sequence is TGTGCCAGCAGCCTGCGACAGGGGAGAGGGTACGAGCAGTACTTC. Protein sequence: CASSLRQGRGYEQYF.

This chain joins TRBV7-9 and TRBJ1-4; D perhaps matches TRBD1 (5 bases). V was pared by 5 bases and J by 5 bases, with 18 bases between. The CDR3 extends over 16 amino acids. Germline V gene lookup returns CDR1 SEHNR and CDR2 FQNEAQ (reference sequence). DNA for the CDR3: TGTGCCAGCAGCCCAGGGTCGGGAGACCAGAATGAAAAACTGTTTTTT. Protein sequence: CASSPGSGDQNEKLFF.

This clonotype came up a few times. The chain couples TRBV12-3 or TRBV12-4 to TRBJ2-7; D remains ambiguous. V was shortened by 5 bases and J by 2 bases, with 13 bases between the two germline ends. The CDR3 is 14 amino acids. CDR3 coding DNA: TGTGCCAGCAGTCCGAATGGGATGCCCTACGAGCAGTACTTC. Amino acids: CASSPNGMPYEQYF.

The CDR3 nucleotides are TGTGCCACCAGCATTTCGAGGGGAAATCAGCATTTT. It encodes CATSISRGNQHF. The chain uses TRBV15 and TRBJ1-5; weak D call: TRBD1 (5 bases). Germline V gives CDR1 LNHNV, CDR2 YYDKDF (reference sequence). V was clipped by 4 bases and J by 13 bases, with 14 bases between them. This CDR3 comprises 12 residues.

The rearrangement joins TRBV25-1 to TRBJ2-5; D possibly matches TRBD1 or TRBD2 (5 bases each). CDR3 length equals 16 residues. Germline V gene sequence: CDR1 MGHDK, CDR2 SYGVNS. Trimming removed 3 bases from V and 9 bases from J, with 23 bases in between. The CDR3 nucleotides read TGTGCCAGCAGTGAGAGTTACGGGACGCCCGTTCCTTCCCAGTACTTC. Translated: CASSESYGTPVPSQYF.

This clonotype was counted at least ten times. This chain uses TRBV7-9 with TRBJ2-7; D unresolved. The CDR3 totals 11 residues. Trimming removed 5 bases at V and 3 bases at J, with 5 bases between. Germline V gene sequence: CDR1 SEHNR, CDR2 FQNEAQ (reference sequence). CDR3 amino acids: CASSVNYEQYF. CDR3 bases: TGTGCCAGCAGCGTCAACTACGAGCAGTACTTC.

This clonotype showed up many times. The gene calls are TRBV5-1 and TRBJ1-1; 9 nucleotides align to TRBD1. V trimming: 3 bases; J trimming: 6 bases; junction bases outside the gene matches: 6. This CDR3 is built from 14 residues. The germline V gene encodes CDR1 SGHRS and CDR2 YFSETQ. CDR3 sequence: CASSSTGGIPEAFF. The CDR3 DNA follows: TGCGCCAGCAGCTCTACAGGGGGCATCCCTGAAGCTTTCTTT.

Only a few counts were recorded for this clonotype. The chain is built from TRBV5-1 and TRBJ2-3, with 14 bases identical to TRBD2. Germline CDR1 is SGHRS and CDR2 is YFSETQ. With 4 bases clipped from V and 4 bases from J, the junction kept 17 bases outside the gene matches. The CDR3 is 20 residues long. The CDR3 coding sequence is TGCGCCAGCAGCCCACCCGAGACAAGACTAGCGGGGGGGCCAGCAGATACGCAGTATTTT. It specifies CASSPPETRLAGGPADTQYF. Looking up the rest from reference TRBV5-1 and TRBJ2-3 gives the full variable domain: KAGVTQTPRYLIKTRGQQVTLSCSPISGHRSVSWYQQTPGQGLQFLFEYFSETQRNKGNFPGRFSGRQFSNSRSEMNVSTLELGDSALYLCASSPPETRLAGGPADTQYFGPGTRLTVL.

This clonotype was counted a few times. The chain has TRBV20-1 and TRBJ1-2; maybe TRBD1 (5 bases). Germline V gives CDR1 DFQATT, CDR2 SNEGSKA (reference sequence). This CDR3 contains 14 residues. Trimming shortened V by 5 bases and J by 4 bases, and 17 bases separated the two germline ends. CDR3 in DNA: TGCAGTGCTCGTCGGGACCGCCGGCCCTATGGCTACACCTTC. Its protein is CSARRDRRPYGYTF.

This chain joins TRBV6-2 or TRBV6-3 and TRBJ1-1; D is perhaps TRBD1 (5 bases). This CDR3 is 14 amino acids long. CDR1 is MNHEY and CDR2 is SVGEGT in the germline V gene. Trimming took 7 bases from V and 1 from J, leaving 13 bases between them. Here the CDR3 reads CASIKGVTNTEAFF. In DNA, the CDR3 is TGTGCCAGCATTAAAGGGGTCACGAACACTGAAGCTTTCTTT.

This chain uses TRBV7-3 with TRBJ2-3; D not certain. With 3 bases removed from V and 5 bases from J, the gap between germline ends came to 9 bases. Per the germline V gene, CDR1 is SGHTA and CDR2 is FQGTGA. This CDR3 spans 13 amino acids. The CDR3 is CASSLSPRDTQYF. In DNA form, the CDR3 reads TGTGCCAGCAGCTTGTCTCCTAGAGATACGCAGTATTTT.

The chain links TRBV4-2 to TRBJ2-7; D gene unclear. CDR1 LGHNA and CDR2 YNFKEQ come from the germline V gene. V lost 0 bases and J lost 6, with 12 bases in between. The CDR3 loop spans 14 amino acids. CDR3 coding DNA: TGTGCCAGCAGCCAAGACTATGGAAACCCCGAGCAGTACTTC. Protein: CASSQDYGNPEQYF.

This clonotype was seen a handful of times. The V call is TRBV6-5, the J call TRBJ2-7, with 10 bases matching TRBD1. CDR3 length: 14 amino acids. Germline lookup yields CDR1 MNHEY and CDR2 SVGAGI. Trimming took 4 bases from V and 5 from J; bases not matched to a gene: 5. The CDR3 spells CASSSGQGSDEQYF. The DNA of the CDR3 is TGTGCCAGCAGTTCGGGACAGGGGAGCGACGAGCAGTACTTC.

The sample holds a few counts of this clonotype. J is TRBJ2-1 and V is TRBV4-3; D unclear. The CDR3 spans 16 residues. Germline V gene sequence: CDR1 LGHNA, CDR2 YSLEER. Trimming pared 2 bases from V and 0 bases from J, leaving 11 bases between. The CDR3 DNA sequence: TGCGCCAGCAGCCAACCTCAGTATAGCTCCTACAATGAGCAGTTCTTC. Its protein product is CASSQPQYSSYNEQFF.

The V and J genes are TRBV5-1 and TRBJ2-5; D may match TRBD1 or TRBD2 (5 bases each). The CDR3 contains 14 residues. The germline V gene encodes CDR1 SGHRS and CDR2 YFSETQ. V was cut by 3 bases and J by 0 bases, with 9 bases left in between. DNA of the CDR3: TGCGCCAGCAGCTCGGGACGGTACCAAGAGACCCAGTACTTC. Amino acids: CASSSGRYQETQYF.

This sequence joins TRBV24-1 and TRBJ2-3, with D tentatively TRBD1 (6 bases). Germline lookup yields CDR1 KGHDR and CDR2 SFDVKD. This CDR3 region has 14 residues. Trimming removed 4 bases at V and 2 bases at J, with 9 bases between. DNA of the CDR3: TGTGCCACCAGTGAGAGGACAGACACAGATACGCAGTATTTT. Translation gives CATSERTDTDTQYF.

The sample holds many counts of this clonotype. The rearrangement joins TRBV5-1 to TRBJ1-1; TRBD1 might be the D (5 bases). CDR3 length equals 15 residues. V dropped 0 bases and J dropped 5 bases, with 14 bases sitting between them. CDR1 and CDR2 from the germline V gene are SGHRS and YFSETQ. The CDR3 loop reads CASSLATGVRTEAFF. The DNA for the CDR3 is TGCGCCAGCAGCTTGGCCACAGGCGTGAGGACTGAAGCTTTCTTT.

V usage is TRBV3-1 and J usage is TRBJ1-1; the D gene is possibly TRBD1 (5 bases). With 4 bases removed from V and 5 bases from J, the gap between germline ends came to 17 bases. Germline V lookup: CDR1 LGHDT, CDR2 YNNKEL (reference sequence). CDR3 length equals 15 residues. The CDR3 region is CASSRSVGVRTEAFF. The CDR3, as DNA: TGTGCCAGCAGCCGCAGTGTGGGGGTGCGTACTGAAGCTTTCTTT.